This TCR beta chain was identified during a study of T-cell memory formation after mild COVID-19. The CDR3 runs to 14 residues. With 2 bases clipped from V and 11 bases from J, the junction kept 10 bases outside the gene matches. Germline values: CDR1 MNHEY, CDR2 SVGAGI. TCRdb reprocessed the 5' RACE reads via MiXCR and lists one record per CDR3 protein. The sample consists of 430,000 or so distinct CDR3 sequences, roughly 23% of them appearing once. The chain has TRBV6-5 and TRBJ1-1, with 8 nucleotides matching TRBD1. This receptor was obtained from an adult woman who had mild COVID-19 (a few samples of this study predate the infection). Cell type and time point are not known. The sample was PBMCs or a T cell subset sorted from them (not recorded which). CDR3 protein: CASSYRTQGADAFF. The CDR3 region has the DNA TGTGCCAGCAGTTACCGGACCCAGGGGGCGGACGCTTTCTTT.